The next 14 T cell receptor beta chains were all read from a single sample in a study of cytomegalovirus exposure and HLA in healthy donors. The PCR had 60 Vbeta and 13 Jbeta primers. Repertoires were generated with immunoSEQ multiplex PCR, while TCRdb's copy carries only in-frame clones and drops some. The profile shows approximately 250,000 clones, approximately 85% of them singletons. What was sequenced was PBMCs. Every receptor here comes from a girl aged 2 to 9 in good health and CMV-seronegative.

The chain couples TRBV27 to TRBJ2-6; 9 bases map to TRBD1. Trimming removed 1 base from V and 0 bases from J; junction bases left unmatched: 7. Germline lookup yields CDR1 MNHEY and CDR2 SMNVEV (reference sequence). The CDR3 has 19 amino acids. CDR3: CASSLFGDRVFSGANVLTF. CDR3 nucleotides: TGTGCCAGCAGTTTATTTGGGGACAGGGTGTTCTCTGGGGCCAACGTCCTGACTTTC.

The chain links TRBV19 to TRBJ1-5; TRBD1 is a possible D gene (6 bases). The V and J ends lost 5 bases and 9 bases respectively, with 11 bases between them. Germline loops: CDR1 LNHDA, CDR2 SQIVND (reference sequence). This CDR3 has 12 amino acids. Here the CDR3 DNA reads TGTGCCAGTAGTCCTACAGGGTTGCCCCAGCATTTT. This encodes CASSPTGLPQHF.

The genes are TRBV18 and TRBJ1-2; a weak D match, TRBD1 (5 bases). CDR1 and CDR2 from the germline V gene are KGHSH and LQKENI. Trimming removed 1 base from V and 4 bases from J, with 13 bases in between. The CDR3 is 15 amino acids. The DNA for the CDR3 is TGTGCCAGCTCACCACGGGAAACAGGCGCCTATGGCTACACCTTC. It specifies CASSPRETGAYGYTF.

CDR3 nucleotide sequence: TGTGCCAGCAGTTCTAGCCCTGGACAGTGGAACACTGAAGCTTTCTTT. Protein sequence: CASSSSPGQWNTEAFF. This chain links TRBV6-6 with TRBJ1-1; D is perhaps TRBD1 (6 bases). Germline-derived CDR1 and CDR2 are MNHNY and SVGAGI (reference sequence). The CDR3 runs to 16 residues. Trimming removed 4 bases at V and 1 base at J, with 16 bases between.

The CDR3 bases are TGTGCCAGCAGCTCTACTCTAGCATTGGAGACCCAGTACTTC. It translates to CASSSTLALETQYF. The rearrangement joins TRBV5-4 to TRBJ2-5; D possibly corresponds to TRBD2 (5 bases). Trimming removed 3 bases at V and 5 bases at J, with 14 bases between. The CDR3 runs to 14 residues. CDR1 and CDR2 from the germline V gene are SGHNT and YYREEE (reference sequence).

This chain connects TRBV30 to TRBJ1-1; 8 bases are a match to TRBD1. This CDR3 has 14 residues. With 3 bases clipped from V and 4 bases from J, the junction kept 7 bases outside the gene matches. The germline CDR1 and CDR2 sequences are GTSNPN and SVGIG (reference sequence). This chain's CDR3 is CAWSLGQGATEAFF. DNA of the CDR3: TGTGCCTGGAGCCTAGGACAGGGCGCCACTGAAGCTTTCTTT. Supplemented by reference TRBV30 and TRBJ1-1, the full variable domain reads SQTIHQWPATLVQPVGSPLSLECTVEGTSNPNLYWYRQAAGRGLQLLFYSVGIGQISSEVPQNLSASRPQDRQFILSSKKLLLSDSGFYLCAWSLGQGATEAFFGQGTRLTVV.

The chain has TRBV25-1 and TRBJ1-5; D is perhaps TRBD1 (6 bases). The CDR3 totals 14 residues. Trimming took 8 bases from V and 3 from J, leaving 14 bases between them. Germline V gene sequence: CDR1 MGHDK, CDR2 SYGVNS. The CDR3 DNA reads as TGTGCCAGCTTCGTACAGGGTTACAATCAGCCCCAGCATTTT. This gives the protein CASFVQGYNQPQHF.

The chain carries TRBV6-4 and TRBJ2-6; TRBD1 might be the D (6 bases). Germline-derived CDR1 and CDR2 are MRHNA and SNTAGT. This CDR3 contains 17 residues. Trimming took off 5 bases at V and 2 bases at J, with 16 bases between the two ends. The CDR3 DNA is TGTGCCAGCAGTACCAGGGGAAGGCGCCCTGGGGCCAACGTCCTGACTTTC. Its protein product is CASSTRGRRPGANVLTF.

This clone was seen once. The gene calls are TRBV29-1 and TRBJ1-4, with a weak D call TRBD1 (6 bases). The V and J ends lost 4 bases and 8 bases respectively, with 14 bases between them. Germline values: CDR1 SQVTM, CDR2 ANQGSEA. This CDR3 has 13 residues. CDR3 in DNA: TGCAGCGTTGTTTGGGGGCGAGGGGAAAAACTGTTTTTT. It codes for CSVVWGRGEKLFF.

The chain couples TRBV7-8 to TRBJ2-3; 10 bases line up with TRBD2. Germline CDR1 SGHVS, CDR2 FQNEAQ. V dropped 7 bases and J dropped 5; count of bases not matched to a gene: 9. The CDR3 consists of 15 residues. CDR3 region: CASTQRGGLVDTQYF. The CDR3 region has the DNA TGTGCCAGCACCCAGCGGGGGGGCCTTGTAGATACGCAGTATTTT.

This sequence joins TRBV6-5 and TRBJ2-7, with 9 positions matching TRBD1. J lost 3 bases, V lost 4 bases, and 7 bases had no gene match. The CDR3 is 15 residues long. Germline V gene sequence: CDR1 MNHEY, CDR2 SVGAGI. CDR3 sequence: CASSWIGTGNYEQYF. CDR3 nucleotides: TGTGCCAGCAGTTGGATCGGGACAGGGAACTACGAGCAGTACTTC.

V is TRBV27 and J is TRBJ1-2; TRBD1 matches at 10 bases. The trim removed 10 bases at V and 2 bases at J, leaving 4 bases unmatched. Germline V gene lookup returns CDR1 MNHEY and CDR2 SMNVEV (reference sequence). The CDR3 length is 13 residues. CDR3 sequence (DNA): TGTGCCACCCGGGACAGGGGCAACTATGGCTACACCTTC. Translating it yields CATRDRGNYGYTF.

V and J are TRBV5-1 and TRBJ2-3, with TRBD2 identical over 8 bases. Per germline, CDR1 SGHRS and CDR2 YFSETQ. The CDR3 has 14 amino acids. V lost 3 bases and J lost 2; bases outside the gene matches: 2. The CDR3 spells CASSSTSDTDTQYF. The CDR3 nucleotides are TGCGCCAGCAGCTCGACTAGCGACACAGATACGCAGTATTTT. The whole variable domain, filled in from reference TRBV5-1 and TRBJ2-3, reads KAGVTQTPRYLIKTRGQQVTLSCSPISGHRSVSWYQQTPGQGLQFLFEYFSETQRNKGNFPGRFSGRQFSNSRSEMNVSTLELGDSALYLCASSSTSDTDTQYFGPGTRLTVL.

The chain employs TRBV5-1 and TRBJ2-1; a possible D gene is TRBD2 (7 bases). CDR1 and CDR2 from the germline V gene are SGHRS and YFSETQ. Trimming removed 2 bases at V and 5 bases at J, with 11 bases between. The CDR3 consists of 14 residues. This chain's CDR3 is CASSFGEGDNEQFF. The CDR3 bases are TGCGCCAGCAGCTTCGGGGAGGGGGACAATGAGCAGTTCTTC.